Shown below are 12 T cell receptor beta chains from a single sample sequenced in a study of T cells in Graves' hyperthyroidism and ophthalmopathy (dated by TCRdb to about 2019). Library construction relied on multiplex PCR. The listed sequencing device is Illumina HiSeq 2000. The TCR beta CDR3 regions were amplified from the RNA transcripts. For the first round of RT-PCR on the TCR CDR3, the HTBI primer set was used together with the Qiagen OneStep RT-PCR kit. TCRdb applied fastp at Q25 and MiXCR to the public reads, then kept only in-frame beta chains. Identical CDR3 protein sequences are pooled into one entry, listed with their most common genes and DNA. A total of some 560,000 distinct CDR3 sequences appear in this sample, approximately 14% of them only once. Around 6.6% of the sample is in the top ten clones. Material: blood. These receptors were obtained from a woman in her twenties or thirties with Graves' hyperthyroidism.

This clonotype occurred many times. The chain couples TRBV3-1 to TRBJ2-1; D possibly corresponds to TRBD2 (5 bases). This CDR3 is built from 18 residues. Trimming pared 0 bases from V and 2 bases from J, leaving 17 bases between. Per germline, CDR1 LGHDT and CDR2 YNNKEL (reference sequence). The CDR3 protein is CASSQDLSGTLTYNEQFF. CDR3 DNA sequence: TGTGCCAGCAGCCAAGACCTAAGCGGTACCCTTACCTACAATGAGCAGTTCTTC.

This clonotype has at least ten counts. The chain carries TRBV12-3 or TRBV12-4 and TRBJ1-1; D might be TRBD1 (5 bases). V lost 2 bases and J lost 6, with 10 bases in between. CDR3 length: 13 amino acids. CDR3 DNA: TGTGCCAGCAGTTTAAGAGGGGTTGCTGAAGCTTTCTTT. Translated: CASSLRGVAEAFF.

Comments on this clonotype: It may be a read error: a sequence one base away is much more abundant. The chain couples TRBV7-2 to TRBJ2-5, with 11 bases matching TRBD2. The CDR3 totals 15 residues. CDR1 SGHTA and CDR2 FQGNSA come from the germline V gene. V lost 6 bases and J lost 5; bases outside the gene matches: 8. The CDR3 loop is CASRLTSGSGETQYF. The CDR3 bases are TGTGCCAGCAGACTTACTAGCGGGAGTGGTGAGACCCAGTACTTC.

In its sample, this clonotype was seen many times. The rearrangement joins TRBV20-1 to TRBJ2-5; 9 bases are a match to TRBD2. Germline V gives CDR1 DFQATT, CDR2 SNEGSKA (reference sequence). This CDR3 comprises 13 residues. V lost 5 bases to trimming and J lost 2 bases; unmatched junction nucleotides: 3. CDR3 sequence: CSAATSGQETQYF. CDR3 DNA: TGCAGTGCTGCCACTAGCGGGCAAGAGACCCAGTACTTC.

This clonotype appeared many times. This chain joins TRBV27 and TRBJ2-7; D is perhaps TRBD2 (6 bases). The length of the CDR3 is 16 residues. The V end lost 0 bases, the J end lost 0 bases, and 12 bases lay between the germline ends. Germline lookup yields CDR1 MNHEY and CDR2 SMNVEV (reference sequence). The CDR3 region is CASSLSGLLSSYEQYF. The CDR3 DNA reads as TGTGCCAGCAGTTTATCGGGACTCTTGAGCTCCTACGAGCAGTACTTC.

This clonotype occurred a few times. V is TRBV20-1 and J is TRBJ1-1; 8 nucleotides agree with TRBD1. Germline V CDR1 and CDR2: DFQATT, SNEGSKA (reference sequence). Losses at the gene ends were 0 bases for V and 4 bases for J; bases not matched to a gene: 13. The CDR3 consists of 17 residues. CDR3 nucleotide sequence: TGCAGTGCTAGAGATCCTAGACAGGGGCGTTTGGGCACTGAAGCTTTCTTT. The encoded protein is CSARDPRQGRLGTEAFF.

V and J are TRBV7-9 and TRBJ1-2; D is unclear. Germline V gene lookup returns CDR1 SEHNR and CDR2 FQNEAQ (reference sequence). The ends were cut back, 5 bases at V and 5 bases at J, with 12 bases in the middle. This CDR3 contains 13 residues. The CDR3 DNA sequence: TGTGCCAGCAGCACCCAGACGGGATATGGCTACACCTTC. It translates to CASSTQTGYGYTF. Drawing the rest from reference TRBV7-9 and TRBJ1-2, the complete variable domain is DTGVSQNPRHKITKRGQNVTFRCDPISEHNRLYWYRQTLGQGPEFLTYFQNEAQLEKSRLLSDRFSAERPKGSFSTLEIQRTEQGDSAMYLCASSTQTGYGYTFGSGTRLTVV.

This chain links TRBV10-3 with TRBJ1-2; D gene unclear. The V end lost 5 bases, the J end lost 6 bases, and 10 bases lay between the germline ends. CDR3 length: 12 residues. Germline assignment: CDR1 ENHRY and CDR2 SYGVKD. This CDR3 is CAISLGPHGYTF. In nucleotides, the CDR3 is TGTGCCATCAGTCTAGGACCGCATGGCTACACCTTC.

This clonotype was counted once. This chain uses TRBV10-3 with TRBJ2-5; D perhaps matches TRBD1 (5 bases). V was cut by 6 bases and J by 5 bases, with 19 bases left in between. The CDR3 totals 15 residues. The V gene's germline CDR1 is ENHRY and CDR2 SYGVKD. The CDR3 here is CAIRDAQGSGETQYF. Here the CDR3 DNA reads TGTGCCATCAGGGATGCCCAGGGATCAGGGGAGACCCAGTACTTC.

This clonotype was detected many times. This sequence joins TRBV27 and TRBJ2-5; 15 nucleotides agree with TRBD2. CDR1 is MNHEY, CDR2 SMNVEV, per germline (reference sequence). The CDR3 consists of 15 residues. J gave up 4 bases and V 5 bases, and 2 bases lay outside the gene matches. The CDR3 reads CASSRGLAGGETQYF. In nucleotides, the CDR3 is TGTGCCAGCAGTCGGGGACTAGCGGGAGGAGAGACCCAGTACTTC.

This clonotype was counted ten times or more. The V call is TRBV12-3 or TRBV12-4, the J call TRBJ2-3; D possibly corresponds to TRBD1 (5 bases). The CDR3 spans 14 residues. V gave up 1 base and J gave up 4 bases, with 9 bases separating them. CDR3 bases: TGTGCCAGCAGTTTAGATGAAGGGGCAGATACGCAGTATTTT. Amino acid sequence: CASSLDEGADTQYF.

This clonotype was detected ten times or more. The rearrangement links TRBV28 to TRBJ1-4; TRBD1 matches 10 bases. This CDR3 has 16 amino acids. Trimming took 5 bases from V and 7 from J; bases not matched to a gene: 10. Germline V gene lookup returns CDR1 MDHEN and CDR2 SYDVKM. CDR3 bases: TGTGCCAGCAGTCTGTTGGACAGGGGGAAGACTGAAAAACTGTTTTTT. Amino acids: CASSLLDRGKTEKLFF.